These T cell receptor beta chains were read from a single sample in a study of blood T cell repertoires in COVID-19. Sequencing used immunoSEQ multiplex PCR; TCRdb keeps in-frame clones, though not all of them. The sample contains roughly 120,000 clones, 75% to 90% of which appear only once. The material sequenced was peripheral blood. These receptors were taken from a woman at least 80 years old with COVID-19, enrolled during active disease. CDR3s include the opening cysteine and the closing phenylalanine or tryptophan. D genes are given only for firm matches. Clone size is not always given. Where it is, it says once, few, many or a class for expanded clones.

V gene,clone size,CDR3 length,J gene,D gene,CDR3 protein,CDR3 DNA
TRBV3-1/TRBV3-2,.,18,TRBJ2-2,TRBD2,CASSQGSGLAGNTGELFF,TGTGCCAGCAGCCAAGGGTCGGGACTAGCGGGAAACACCGGGGAGCTGTTTTTT
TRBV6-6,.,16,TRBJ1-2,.,CASRREGTASGINYTF,TGTGCCAGTCGACGAGAGGGTACAGCCTCCGGGATAAACTACACCTTC
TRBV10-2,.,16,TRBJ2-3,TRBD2,CASRPGLAGVADTQYF,TGCGCCAGCAGGCCGGGACTAGCGGGAGTAGCAGATACGCAGTATTTT
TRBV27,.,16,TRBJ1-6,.,CASSPSRESYNSPLHF,TGTGCCAGCAGTCCTTCGAGGGAGTCCTATAATTCACCCCTCCACTTT
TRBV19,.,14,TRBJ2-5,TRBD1,CASSTTGAEETQYF,TGTGCCAGTAGTACGACAGGGGCAGAAGAGACCCAGTACTTC
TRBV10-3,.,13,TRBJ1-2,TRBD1,CAIRQGGGRGYTF,TGTGCCATCAGACAGGGGGGCGGACGTGGCTACACCTTC
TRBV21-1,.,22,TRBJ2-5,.,CASSKVELIQSCGQGIQETQYF,TGTGCCAGCAGCAAAGTCGAGTTAATCCAAAGTTGCGGCCAGGGGATACAAGAGACCCAGTACTTC
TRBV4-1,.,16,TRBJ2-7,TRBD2,CASSRLAGTSSYEQYF,TGCGCCAGCAGCCGGTTGGCCGGGACTAGCTCCTACGAGCAGTACTTC
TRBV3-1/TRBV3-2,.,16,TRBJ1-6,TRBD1,CASRARGTGGNSPLHF,TGTGCCAGCAGGGCAAGGGGGACAGGGGGTAATTCACCCCTCCACTTT
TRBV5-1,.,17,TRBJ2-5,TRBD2,CASSGGVRLTRQETQYF,TGCGCCAGCAGCGGGGGGGTAAGACTAACTAGACAAGAGACCCAGTACTTC
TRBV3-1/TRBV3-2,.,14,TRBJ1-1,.,CASSQEGGRVKAFF,TGTGCCAGCAGCCAAGAAGGAGGACGGGTTAAAGCTTTCTTT
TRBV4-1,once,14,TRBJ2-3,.,CASSQDRRTRTQYF,TGCGCCAGCAGCCAAGATCGTAGGACACGGACGCAGTATTTT
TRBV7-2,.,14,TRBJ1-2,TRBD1,CASSLGTGNYGYTF,TGTGCCAGCAGCTTGGGGACAGGGAACTATGGCTACACCTTC
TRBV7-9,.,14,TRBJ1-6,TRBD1,CASSFGQADSPLHF,TGTGCCAGCAGCTTCGGACAGGCGGATTCACCCCTCCACTTT
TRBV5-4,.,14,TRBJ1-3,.,CASSEGASGNTIYF,TGTGCCAGCAGCGAAGGGGCTTCTGGAAACACCATATATTTT
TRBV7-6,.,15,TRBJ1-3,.,CASSAQQSSGNTIYF,TGTGCCAGCAGTGCTCAACAGTCCTCTGGAAACACCATATATTTT
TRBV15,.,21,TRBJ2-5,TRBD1,CATSRGRVGQGHTPYQETQYF,TGTGCCACCAGCAGAGGGAGGGTGGGACAGGGACATACTCCGTACCAAGAGACCCAGTACTTC
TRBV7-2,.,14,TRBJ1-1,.,CASSLAPRTAEAFF,TGTGCCAGCAGCTTAGCGCCCCGAACAGCTGAAGCTTTCTTT
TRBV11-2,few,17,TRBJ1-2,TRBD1,CASSLTPWDRGDYGYTF,TGTGCCAGCAGCTTAACTCCTTGGGACAGGGGTGACTATGGCTACACCTTC
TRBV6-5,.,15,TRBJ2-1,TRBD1,CASIDPGQGTDEQFF,TGTGCCAGCATCGATCCGGGACAGGGAACGGATGAGCAGTTCTTC
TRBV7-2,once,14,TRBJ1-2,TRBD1,CASSLAGTGAGYTF,TGTGCCAGCAGCTTAGCTGGGACAGGGGCCGGCTACACCTTC
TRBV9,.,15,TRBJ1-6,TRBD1,CASSVVGTVNSPLHF,TGTGCCAGCAGCGTAGTGGGGACAGTTAATTCACCCCTCCACTTT
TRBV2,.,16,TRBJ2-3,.,CASSVGFGTRGDTQYF,TGTGCCAGCAGTGTAGGTTTCGGAACACGGGGGGATACGCAGTATTTT
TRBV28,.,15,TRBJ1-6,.,CASSIGTGHTRPLHF,TGTGCCAGCAGTATTGGTACGGGACACACGAGGCCCCTCCACTTT